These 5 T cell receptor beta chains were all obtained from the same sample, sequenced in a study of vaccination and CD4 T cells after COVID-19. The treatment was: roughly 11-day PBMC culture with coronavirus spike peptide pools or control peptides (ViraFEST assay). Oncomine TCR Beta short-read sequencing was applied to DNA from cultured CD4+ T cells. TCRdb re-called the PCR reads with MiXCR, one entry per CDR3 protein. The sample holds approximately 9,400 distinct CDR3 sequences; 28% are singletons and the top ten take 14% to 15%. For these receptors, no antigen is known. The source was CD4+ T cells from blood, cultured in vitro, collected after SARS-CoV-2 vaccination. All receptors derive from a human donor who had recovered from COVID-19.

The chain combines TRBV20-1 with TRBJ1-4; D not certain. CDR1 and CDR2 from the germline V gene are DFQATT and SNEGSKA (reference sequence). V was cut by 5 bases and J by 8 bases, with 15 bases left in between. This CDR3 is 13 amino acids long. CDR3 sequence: CSAPPSGEEKLFF. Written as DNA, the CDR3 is TGCAGTGCTCCCCCATCAGGAGAGGAAAAACTGTTTTTT.

CDR3 sequence reads: CASSLPQGSQETQYF. In DNA, the CDR3 is TGTGCCAGCAGTTTACCACAGGGGAGCCAAGAGACCCAGTACTTC. The V gene is TRBV28, the J gene TRBJ2-5, with 7 bases aligning to TRBD1. This CDR3 region has 15 residues. The trim removed 2 bases at V and 1 base at J, leaving 4 bases unmatched. From germline, CDR1 is MDHEN and CDR2 SYDVKM.

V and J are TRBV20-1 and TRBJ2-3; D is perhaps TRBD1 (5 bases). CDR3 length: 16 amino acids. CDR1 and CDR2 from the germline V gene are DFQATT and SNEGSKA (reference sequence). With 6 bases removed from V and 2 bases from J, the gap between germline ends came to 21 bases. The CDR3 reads CSAGPPRASYTDTQYF. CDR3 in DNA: TGCAGTGCGGGGCCTCCCAGGGCCTCTTACACAGATACGCAGTATTTT.

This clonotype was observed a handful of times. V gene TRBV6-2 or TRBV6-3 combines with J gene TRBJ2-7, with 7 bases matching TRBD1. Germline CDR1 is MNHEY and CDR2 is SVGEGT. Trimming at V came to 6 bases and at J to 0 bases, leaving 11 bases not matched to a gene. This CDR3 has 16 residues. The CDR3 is CASRSLVDRVSYEQYF. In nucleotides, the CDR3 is TGTGCCAGCAGGTCCTTGGTCGACAGGGTCTCCTACGAGCAGTACTTC.

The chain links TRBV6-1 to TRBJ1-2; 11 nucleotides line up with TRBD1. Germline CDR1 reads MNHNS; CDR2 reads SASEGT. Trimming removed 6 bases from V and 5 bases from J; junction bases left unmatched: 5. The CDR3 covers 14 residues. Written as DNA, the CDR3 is TGTGCCAGCAGAGCCGGACAGGGGGCATATGGCTACACCTTC. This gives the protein CASRAGQGAYGYTF.